The next 31 T cell receptor beta chains were all read from a single sample in a study of T cell responses to AZD1222 COVID-19 vaccine (dated by TCRdb to the early 2020s). The library was produced with the immunoSEQ multiplex PCR assay. Not all clones reach the TCRdb copy of this immuneACCESS table, which keeps in-frame sequences only. Checked studies attribute under half of the gap to unresolved V genes and leave the rest unexplained. The sample profile shows approximately 84,000 clones; around nine tenths of them were found once. The ten top clones hold 2.4% of the sample. The intended sense of this specimen's time point label: baseline before first vaccination. Specimen: peripheral blood, collected on day 0 of AZD1222 vaccination. The receptors derive from an adult in good health.

The chain is built from TRBV6-1 and TRBJ2-7; D is perhaps TRBD1 (5 bases). CDR3 length equals 15 residues. Germline CDR1 and CDR2: MNHNS and SASEGT. The ends were cut back, 3 bases at V and 1 base at J, with 13 bases in the middle. The CDR3 DNA reads as TGTGCCAGCAGTGAGGGGCAGGGTTGGTCCTACGAGCAGTACTTC. As protein: CASSEGQGWSYEQYF.

The chain has TRBV7-2 and TRBJ2-7; TRBD1 or TRBD2 may be the D gene (5 bases each). Germline-derived CDR1 and CDR2 are SGHTA and FQGNSA. The CDR3 length is 14 residues. V gave up 6 bases and J gave up 0 bases, with 12 bases separating them. The CDR3 DNA reads TGTGCCAGCAGGAGGGACCCACGCTCCTACGAGCAGTACTTC. It is translated as CASRRDPRSYEQYF. Combining the CDR3 with reference TRBV7-2 and TRBJ2-7 gives the whole variable domain GAGVSQSPSNKVTEKGKDVELRCDPISGHTALYWYRQSLGQGLEFLIYFQGNSAPDKSGLPSDRFSAERTGGSVSTLTIQRTQQEDSAVYLCASRRDPRSYEQYFGPGTRLTVT.

The V and J genes are TRBV6-6 and TRBJ1-4; D might be TRBD1 (5 bases). The V and J ends lost 1 base and 8 bases respectively, with 17 bases between them. Per the germline V gene, CDR1 is MNHNY and CDR2 is SVGAGI (reference sequence). The CDR3 runs to 16 residues. The CDR3 nucleotides are TGTGCCAGCAGTTACTTCCCGGGGCGAGCGGGCGAAAAACTGTTTTTT. It is translated as CASSYFPGRAGEKLFF.

The CDR3 reads CAWRLTGFGGANVLTF. As DNA, the CDR3 is TGTGCCTGGAGGCTGACAGGTTTTGGGGGGGCCAACGTCCTGACTTTC. The chain uses TRBV30 and TRBJ2-6; D is possibly TRBD1 (6 bases). Germline V gene sequence: CDR1 GTSNPN, CDR2 SVGIG (reference sequence). V was pared by 3 bases and J by 4 bases, with 16 bases between. The CDR3 consists of 16 residues.

The gene calls are TRBV18 and TRBJ1-1, with D hard to call. The V gene's germline CDR1 is KGHSH and CDR2 LQKENI. Trimming pared 5 bases from V and 1 base from J, leaving 17 bases between. CDR3 length equals 16 residues. CDR3 in amino acids: CASSSISLRENTEAFF. CDR3 sequence (DNA): TGTGCCAGCTCATCCATATCCCTCCGAGAGAACACTGAAGCTTTCTTT.

This clone has only a few counts. V gene TRBV14 combines with J gene TRBJ1-1; D might be TRBD1 (5 bases). This CDR3 region has 16 residues. The V end lost 1 base, the J end lost 1 base, and 13 bases lay between the germline ends. Germline V gene sequence: CDR1 SGHDN, CDR2 FVKESK. CDR3 nucleotide sequence: TGTGCCAGCAGCCAAGGCCCCCGAGGGGCGAACACTGAAGCTTTCTTT. This sequence encodes CASSQGPRGANTEAFF.

The chain has TRBV7-9 and TRBJ1-5; D perhaps matches TRBD1 (5 bases). There are 14 residues in the CDR3. Germline CDR1 reads SEHNR; CDR2 reads FQNEAQ (reference sequence). V lost 6 bases to trimming and J lost 6 bases, with 15 bases between them. The CDR3 reads CASRPRGGFQPQHF. DNA of the CDR3: TGTGCCAGCAGGCCCCGGGGGGGGTTTCAGCCCCAGCATTTT.

This clone was detected a few times. V is TRBV13 and J is TRBJ2-7, with unresolved D. Trimming left V 2 bases short and J 0 bases short, with 11 bases between. From germline, CDR1 is PRHDT and CDR2 FYEKMQ (reference sequence). The CDR3 has 15 residues. The CDR3 DNA follows: TGTGCCAGCAGCTTACGTGGTGGGAACTCCTACGAGCAGTACTTC. Its translation: CASSLRGGNSYEQYF. Together with reference TRBV13 and TRBJ2-7, the CDR3 gives the full variable domain: AAGVIQSPRHLIKEKRETATLKCYPIPRHDTVYWYQQGPGQDPQFLISFYEKMQSDKGSIPDRFSAQQFSDYHSELNMSSLELGDSALYFCASSLRGGNSYEQYFGPGTRLTVT.

CDR3 DNA: TGCGCCAGCAGCCCACGGGACACTCTGATGGGCTCCGACACTGAAGCTTTCTTT. Translating it yields CASSPRDTLMGSDTEAFF. The gene calls are TRBV5-1 and TRBJ1-1; TRBD1 might be the D (6 bases). The CDR3 covers 18 residues. The ends were cut back, 4 bases at V and 3 bases at J, with 25 bases in the middle. Per the germline V gene, CDR1 is SGHRS and CDR2 is YFSETQ.

The chain couples TRBV7-2 to TRBJ1-6; weak D call: TRBD1 (5 bases). The CDR3 extends over 15 amino acids. CDR1 SGHTA and CDR2 FQGNSA come from the germline V gene. Between the trimmed V and J ends, which lost 2 bases and 7 bases, there was a span of 12 bases. Written as DNA, the CDR3 is TGTGCCAGCAGCTTACTGGGGGTTTCGAATTCACCCCTCCACTTT. This encodes CASSLLGVSNSPLHF.

This rearrangement joins TRBV5-1 to TRBJ1-5; maybe TRBD1 (5 bases). CDR3 size: 13 residues. Looked up from germline, CDR1 is SGHRS and CDR2 is YFSETQ. V lost 0 bases, J lost 4 bases, and 5 bases lay in between. CDR3 loop: CASSLAGNQPQHF. Here the CDR3 DNA reads TGCGCCAGCAGCTTGGCAGGGAATCAGCCCCAGCATTTT.

The chain is built from TRBV4-2 and TRBJ1-6, with TRBD1 as a possible D gene (5 bases). In germline, CDR1 is LGHNA, CDR2 YNFKEQ. The CDR3 extends over 17 amino acids. V lost 2 bases, J lost 1 base, and 12 bases lay in between. CDR3 nucleotides: TGTGCCAGCAGCCAACCGAACAGGTCGTCCTATAATTCACCCCTCCACTTT. Residues: CASSQPNRSSYNSPLHF.

The V call is TRBV2, the J call TRBJ2-2, with 7 bases aligning to TRBD2. CDR1 and CDR2 (germline): SNHLY, FYNNEI. The CDR3 loop spans 16 amino acids. V lost 2 bases, J lost 1 base, and 4 bases stayed unmatched. CDR3 protein: CASSEWASGNTGELFF. The CDR3 nucleotides are TGTGCCAGCAGTGAATGGGCTAGCGGGAACACCGGGGAGCTGTTTTTT.

The sample holds one count of this clone. This rearrangement joins TRBV7-2 to TRBJ1-6; D not certain. Trimming took off 1 base at V and 5 bases at J, with 9 bases between the two ends. The CDR3 is 15 amino acids. CDR1 and CDR2 from the germline V gene are SGHTA and FQGNSA. The CDR3 bases are TGTGCCAGCAGCTTAGGTTTCGAGAATAATTCACCCCTCCACTTT. Protein product: CASSLGFENNSPLHF.

The J gene is TRBJ2-5, the V gene TRBV4-1; D is perhaps TRBD1 (5 bases). The J call could be wrong; TRBJ2-7 is a better fit for the DNA end. The length of the CDR3 is 16 residues. Looked up from germline, CDR1 is MGHRA and CDR2 is YSYEKL. The CDR3 nucleotides are TGCGCCAGCAGCCAGTCATCAGGGCTCCCTTCCTACGAGCAGTACTTC. Its translation: CASSQSSGLPSYEQYF.

This clone was seen once. The chain combines TRBV5-1 with TRBJ1-1, with TRBD1 matching over 8 bases. CDR1 and CDR2 (germline): SGHRS, YFSETQ. V was clipped by 0 bases and J by 0 bases; unmatched bases: 7. The length of the CDR3 is 17 residues. CDR3 DNA: TGCGCCAGCAGCTTGGGCAGGGGGCCTACTATGAACACTGAAGCTTTCTTT. Its protein is CASSLGRGPTMNTEAFF.

The V and J genes are TRBV6-5 and TRBJ2-5; no clear D gene. The CDR3 loop spans 14 amino acids. Between the trimmed V and J ends, which lost 0 bases and 1 base, there was a span of 6 bases. CDR1 is MNHEY, CDR2 SVGAGI, per germline. CDR3 protein: CASSYSKFQETQYF. Written as DNA, the CDR3 is TGTGCCAGCAGTTACTCGAAATTCCAAGAGACCCAGTACTTC.

The V call is TRBV4-2, the J call TRBJ2-1; 11 bases line up with TRBD2. The CDR3 has 16 residues. V lost 4 bases and J lost 3; bases outside the gene matches: 5. Germline V gives CDR1 LGHNA, CDR2 YNFKEQ. This chain's CDR3 is CASSLQTSGNYNEQFF. The CDR3 nucleotides are TGTGCCAGCAGCCTACAGACTAGCGGGAACTACAATGAGCAGTTCTTC.

This chain joins TRBV6-5 and TRBJ2-7; the match to TRBD1 covers 9 bases. Looked up from germline, CDR1 is MNHEY and CDR2 is SVGAGI. The CDR3 length is 15 residues. The trim removed 6 bases at V and 1 base at J, leaving 7 bases unmatched. The CDR3, as DNA: TGTGCCAGCAGGCCAACAGGGGGCATTTCCTACGAGCAGTACTTC. Residues: CASRPTGGISYEQYF.

Here the CDR3 reads CASSLAPTGGPNYGYTF. As DNA, the CDR3 is TGTGCCAGCAGCTTAGCACCTACAGGGGGCCCTAACTATGGCTACACCTTC. This chain joins TRBV7-2 and TRBJ1-2, with 9 bases aligning to TRBD1. Germline trimming cut 0 bases from V and 0 bases from J; bases unmatched to any gene: 5. The CDR3 consists of 17 residues. Germline assignment: CDR1 SGHTA and CDR2 FQGNSA.

The CDR3 loop reads CASSQDWDLRQYF. DNA of the CDR3: TGTGCCAGCAGCCAAGATTGGGATCTCAGGCAGTACTTC. V is TRBV3-1 (or the pseudogene TRBV3-2) and J is TRBJ2-7; no clear D gene. Germline V gives CDR1 LGHDT, CDR2 YNNKEL (reference sequence). The CDR3 spans 13 residues. V dropped 0 bases and J dropped 9 bases, with 12 bases sitting between them.

The genes are TRBV3-1 (or the pseudogene TRBV3-2) and TRBJ2-7; the D gene is possibly TRBD2 (6 bases). Germline V gives CDR1 LGHDT, CDR2 YNNKEL (reference sequence). The CDR3 runs 17 residues. V lost 4 bases and J 9 bases, leaving 28 bases between the germline ends. The DNA of the CDR3 is TGTGCCAGCAGCCCTTCAACCTGGGACTCCACGCCGGGGTGGCAGTACTTC. As protein: CASSPSTWDSTPGWQYF.

The V and J genes are TRBV6-1 and TRBJ2-7; the D gene is possibly TRBD1 (6 bases). Germline CDR1 is MNHNS and CDR2 is SASEGT. This CDR3 has 14 amino acids. Trimming left V 1 base short and J 0 bases short, with 7 bases between. The CDR3 DNA sequence: TGTGCCAGCAGTGAAGACAGGGACTCCTACGAGCAGTACTTC. It translates to CASSEDRDSYEQYF.

The chain is built from TRBV3-1 (or the pseudogene TRBV3-2) and TRBJ1-5; TRBD1 matches 8 bases. Trimming cost V 3 bases and J 6 bases; bases outside gene matches: 1. In germline, CDR1 is LGHDT, CDR2 YNNKEL (reference sequence). This CDR3 has 13 residues. DNA for the CDR3: TGTGCCAGCAGCCAGGACAGGGTTCAGCCCCAGCATTTT. It is translated as CASSQDRVQPQHF.

The chain couples TRBV19 to TRBJ2-4; TRBD1 matches at 8 bases. The ends lost 5 bases at V and 2 bases at J; junction bases unmatched: 14. Germline CDR1 LNHDA, CDR2 SQIVND (reference sequence). The length of the CDR3 is 18 residues. The CDR3 sequence: CASSQGTGRLVSKNIQYF. CDR3 coding DNA: TGTGCCAGTAGTCAGGGGACAGGCCGGCTGGTGTCCAAAAACATTCAGTACTTC.

The chain couples TRBV2 to TRBJ2-7, with no clear D. Germline-derived CDR1 and CDR2 are SNHLY and FYNNEI. Trimming removed 5 bases from V and 0 bases from J, with 11 bases in between. This CDR3 contains 14 residues. CDR3: CASSPDLVSYEQYF. The CDR3 DNA reads as TGTGCCAGCAGTCCAGACTTAGTCTCCTACGAGCAGTACTTC. The full variable domain, completed using reference TRBV2 and TRBJ2-7, is EPEVTQTPSHQVTQMGQEVILRCVPISNHLYFYWYRQILGQKVEFLVSFYNNEISEKSEIFDDQFSVERPDGSNFTLKIRSTKLEDSAMYFCASSPDLVSYEQYFGPGTRLTVT.

The chain joins TRBV5-1 to TRBJ2-2; D tentatively reads TRBD1 or TRBD2 (5 bases each). The CDR3 runs to 16 residues. Deletions cut 2 bases from V and 4 bases from J, with 15 bases between. Germline assignment: CDR1 SGHRS and CDR2 YFSETQ. CDR3 amino acids: CASSFSGQGGTGELFF. In nucleotides, the CDR3 is TGCGCCAGCAGCTTCAGCGGTCAGGGTGGCACCGGGGAGCTGTTTTTT.

This clone was counted between two and nine times. The V gene is TRBV5-4, the J gene TRBJ2-1; 15 bases are shared with TRBD2. With V trimmed by 0 bases and J by 2 bases, 3 bases remained unmatched. Germline lookup yields CDR1 SGHNT and CDR2 YYREEE (reference sequence). The CDR3 is made up of 18 amino acids. CDR3 residues: CASSLAGLAGGPYNEQFF. CDR3 in DNA: TGTGCCAGCAGCTTGGCCGGACTAGCGGGGGGGCCCTACAATGAGCAGTTCTTC.

J is TRBJ2-5 and V is TRBV12-3 or TRBV12-4, with 8 bases fitting TRBD2. The CDR3 contains 13 residues. The V gene end was trimmed by 6 bases and the J gene end by 5 bases; junction bases not matched to a gene: 5. CDR3 in amino acids: CASSKAGAETQYF. The CDR3 DNA sequence: TGTGCCAGCAGCAAAGCGGGAGCGGAGACCCAGTACTTC.

DNA of the CDR3: TGTGCCAGCTCACCACAGCAGGACCGCGAGGCTTTCTTT. This encodes CASSPQQDREAFF. The gene calls are TRBV18 and TRBJ1-1; D is undetermined. This CDR3 comprises 13 residues. V lost 1 base, J lost 11 bases, and 14 bases lay in between. Germline CDR1 reads KGHSH; CDR2 reads LQKENI. The variable domain in full, with the rest retrieved from reference TRBV18 and TRBJ1-1, is NAGVMQNPRHLVRRRGQEARLRCSPMKGHSHVYWYRQLPEEGLKFMVYLQKENIIDESGMPKERFSAEFPKEGPSILRIQQVVRGDSAAYFCASSPQQDREAFFGQGTRLTVV.

This chain links TRBV5-4 with TRBJ1-1; D gene uncertain. Per the germline V gene, CDR1 is SGHNT and CDR2 is YYREEE (reference sequence). Trimming took 0 bases from V and 5 from J, leaving 8 bases between them. The CDR3 is 13 residues long. CDR3 residues: CASSLEGLTEAFF. The DNA of the CDR3 is TGTGCCAGCAGCTTGGAAGGGTTGACTGAAGCTTTCTTT.